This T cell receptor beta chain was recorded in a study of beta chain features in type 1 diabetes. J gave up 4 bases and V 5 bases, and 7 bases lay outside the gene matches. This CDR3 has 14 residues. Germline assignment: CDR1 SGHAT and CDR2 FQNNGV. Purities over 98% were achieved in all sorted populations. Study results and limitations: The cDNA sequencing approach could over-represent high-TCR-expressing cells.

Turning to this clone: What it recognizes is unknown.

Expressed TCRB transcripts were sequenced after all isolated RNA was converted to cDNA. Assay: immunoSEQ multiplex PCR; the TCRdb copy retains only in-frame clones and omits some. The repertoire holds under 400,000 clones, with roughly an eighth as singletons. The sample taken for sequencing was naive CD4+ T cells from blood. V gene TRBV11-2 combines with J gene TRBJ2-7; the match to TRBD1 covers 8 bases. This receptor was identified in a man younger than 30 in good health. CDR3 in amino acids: CASSIDRGAYEQYF. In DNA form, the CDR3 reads TGTGCCAGCAGCATCGACAGGGGTGCGTACGAGCAGTACTTC.